The clone carrying this T cell receptor (beta chain) appeared once. Its antigen remains unidentified. V was shortened by 1 base and J by 2 bases, with 14 bases between the two germline ends. CDR1 is LGHNA and CDR2 is YSLEER in the germline V gene. This CDR3 spans 16 amino acids. This sample stems from a study of CD8+ T cells in alopecia areata. Study-level background: Those patients who were treated received oral tofacitinib, which was given at 5 to 10 mg twice daily for moderate-to-severe alopecia areata. After 6 to 18 months of tofacitinib, follow-up continued 6 months off drug.

Study-wide results and caveats: In scalp samples, resident alphabeta T cells of normal skin are also sequenced.

RNA was extracted and reverse transcribed into cDNA as the sequencing template. Only in-frame clones appear in the TCRdb table, and some are missing; sequencing was by immunoSEQ multiplex PCR. The sample has more than 150,000 clones; under 60% are singletons. Individuals with alopecia areata gave both lesional scalp punch biopsies and peripheral blood for collection. Sample: CD8+ T cells sorted from blood, taken at week 0. This TCR was recovered from a human donor with alopecia areata. The V call is TRBV4-3, the J call TRBJ1-2; weak D call: TRBD1 (5 bases). The CDR3 nucleotides read TGCGCCAGCAGCCAAGTTGGTCTGGGGGTAAACTATGGCTACACCTTC. Its protein is CASSQVGLGVNYGYTF.